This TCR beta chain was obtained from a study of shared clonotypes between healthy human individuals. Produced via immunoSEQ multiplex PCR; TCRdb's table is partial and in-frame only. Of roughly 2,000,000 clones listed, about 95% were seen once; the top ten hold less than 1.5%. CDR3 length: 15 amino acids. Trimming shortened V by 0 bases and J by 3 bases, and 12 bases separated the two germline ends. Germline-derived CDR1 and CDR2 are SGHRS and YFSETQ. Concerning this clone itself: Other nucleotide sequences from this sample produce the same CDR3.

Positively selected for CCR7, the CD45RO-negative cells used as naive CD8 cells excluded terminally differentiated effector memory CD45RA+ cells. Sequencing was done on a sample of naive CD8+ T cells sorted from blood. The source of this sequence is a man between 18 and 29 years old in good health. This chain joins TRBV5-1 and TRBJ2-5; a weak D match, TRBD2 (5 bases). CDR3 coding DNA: TGCGCCAGCAGCTTGGCGAGGGAAGTGAAAGAGACCCAGTACTTC. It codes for CASSLAREVKETQYF.